These 5 T cell receptor beta chains originate from one sample sequenced in a study of blood T cell repertoires in COVID-19. Assay: immunoSEQ multiplex PCR; the TCRdb copy retains only in-frame clones and omits some. The sample lists roughly 100,000 clones, about 89% occurring once. Sequencing was done on a sample of peripheral blood. Receptors originate from a woman in her fifties or sixties with acute or convalescent COVID-19.

This chain joins TRBV19 and TRBJ1-1, with D possibly being TRBD1 (6 bases). V lost 7 bases, J lost 10 bases, and 19 bases lay in between. Germline V gene sequence: CDR1 LNHDA, CDR2 SQIVND (reference sequence). This CDR3 spans 13 amino acids. The chain's CDR3 is CASTWDKGQVAFF. The CDR3 DNA is TGTGCCAGTACTTGGGACAAGGGGCAGGTAGCTTTCTTT.

The genes are TRBV28 and TRBJ1-2; TRBD1 agrees at 8 bases. The V gene end was trimmed by 7 bases and the J gene end by 8 bases; junction bases not matched to a gene: 6. CDR1 and CDR2 (germline): MDHEN, SYDVKM. The CDR3 extends over 12 amino acids. The CDR3 DNA follows: TGTGCCAGCAACAGGGGGACCGGGGGCTACACCTTC. It codes for CASNRGTGGYTF.

This clone occurred a few times. The J gene is TRBJ1-6, the V gene TRBV3-1 (or the pseudogene TRBV3-2); 10 nucleotides line up with TRBD1. The trim removed 1 base at V and 7 bases at J, leaving 4 bases unmatched. The CDR3 is 16 residues long. Germline values: CDR1 LGHDT, CDR2 YNNKEL (reference sequence). This chain's CDR3 is CASSQVQGQGNSPLHF. Written as DNA, the CDR3 is TGTGCCAGCAGCCAAGTCCAGGGACAGGGGAATTCACCCCTCCACTTT.

The chain uses TRBV29-1 and TRBJ1-1; TRBD1 might be the D (6 bases). Per the germline V gene, CDR1 is SQVTM and CDR2 is ANQGSEA. This CDR3 contains 14 residues. Trimming pared 3 bases from V and 5 bases from J, leaving 16 bases between. CDR3 in DNA: TGCAGCGTTGACGTAACAGGGTTTGGAACTGAAGCTTTCTTT. Translating gives CSVDVTGFGTEAFF.

This clone has just a few counts. The chain is built from TRBV4-2 and TRBJ2-7, with D perhaps TRBD1 (6 bases). The CDR3 is 14 residues long. In germline, CDR1 is LGHNA, CDR2 YNFKEQ. Trimming stripped 0 bases from V and 6 bases from J, with 12 bases between. CDR3 in amino acids: CASSQEPQDSEQYF. The CDR3 coding sequence is TGTGCCAGCAGCCAAGAGCCTCAGGACAGCGAGCAGTACTTC.